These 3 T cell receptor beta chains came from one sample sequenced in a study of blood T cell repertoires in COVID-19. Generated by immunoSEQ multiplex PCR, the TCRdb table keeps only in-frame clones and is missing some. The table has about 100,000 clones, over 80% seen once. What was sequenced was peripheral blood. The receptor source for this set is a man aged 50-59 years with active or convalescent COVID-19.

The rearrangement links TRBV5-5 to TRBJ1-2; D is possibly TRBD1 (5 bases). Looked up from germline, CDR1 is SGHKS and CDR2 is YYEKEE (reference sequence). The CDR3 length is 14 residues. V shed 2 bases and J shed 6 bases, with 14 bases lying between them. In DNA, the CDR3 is TGTGCCAGCAGCTTTTATGGTGGGGGGGATGGCTACACCTTC. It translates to CASSFYGGGDGYTF.

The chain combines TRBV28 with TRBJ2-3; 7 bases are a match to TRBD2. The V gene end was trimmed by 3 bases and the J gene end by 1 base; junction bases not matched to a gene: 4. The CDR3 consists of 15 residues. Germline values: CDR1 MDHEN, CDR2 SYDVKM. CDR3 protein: CASSFLADRTDTQYF. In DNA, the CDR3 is TGTGCCAGCAGTTTTCTAGCGGACCGCACAGATACGCAGTATTTT. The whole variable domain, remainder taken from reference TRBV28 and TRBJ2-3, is DVKVTQSSRYLVKRTGEKVFLECVQDMDHENMFWYRQDPGLGLRLIYFSYDVKMKEKGDIPEGYSVSREKKERFSLILESASTNQTSMYLCASSFLADRTDTQYFGPGTRLTVL.

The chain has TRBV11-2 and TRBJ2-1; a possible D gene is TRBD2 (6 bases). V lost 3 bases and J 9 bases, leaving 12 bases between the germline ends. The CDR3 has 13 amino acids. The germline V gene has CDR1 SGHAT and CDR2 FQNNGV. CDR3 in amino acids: CASSLDGGGEQFF. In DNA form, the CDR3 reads TGTGCCAGCAGCTTGGACGGGGGTGGTGAGCAGTTCTTC.